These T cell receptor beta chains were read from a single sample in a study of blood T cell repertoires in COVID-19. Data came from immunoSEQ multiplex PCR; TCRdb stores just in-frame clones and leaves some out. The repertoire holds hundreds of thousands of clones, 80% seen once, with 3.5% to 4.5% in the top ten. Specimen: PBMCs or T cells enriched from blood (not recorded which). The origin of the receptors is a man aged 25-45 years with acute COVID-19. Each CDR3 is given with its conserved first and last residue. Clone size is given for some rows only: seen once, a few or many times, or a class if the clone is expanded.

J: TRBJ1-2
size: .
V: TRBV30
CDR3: CAWSATFLRQGDGYTF

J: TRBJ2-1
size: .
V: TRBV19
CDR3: CASSMGFLRGSYNEQFF

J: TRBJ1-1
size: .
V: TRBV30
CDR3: CAWNRDWGITEAFF

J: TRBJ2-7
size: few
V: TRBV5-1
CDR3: CASREGLLYEQYF

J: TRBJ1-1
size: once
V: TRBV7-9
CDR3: CASSLVGQGPMNTEAFF

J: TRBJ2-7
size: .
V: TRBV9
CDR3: CASSSFGTGLGEQYF

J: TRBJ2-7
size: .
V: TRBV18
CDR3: CASSPRGRDEQYF

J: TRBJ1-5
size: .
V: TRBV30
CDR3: CAWSVKGQTNQPQHF

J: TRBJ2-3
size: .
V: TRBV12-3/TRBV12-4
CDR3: CASSFGGRSQYF

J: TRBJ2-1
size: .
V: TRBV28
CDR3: CASSSPSLAGGPRNEQFF

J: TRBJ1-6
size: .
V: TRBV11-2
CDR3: CASSPTGALRALHF

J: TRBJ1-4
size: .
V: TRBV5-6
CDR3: CASSLGPTGTGSEKLFF

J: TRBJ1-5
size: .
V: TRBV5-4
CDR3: CASSLGGGRGGQPQHF

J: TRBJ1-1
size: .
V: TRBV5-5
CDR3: CASSIIYRDRVLNTEAFF

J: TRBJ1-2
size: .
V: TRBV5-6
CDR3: CASSPMKIPGLPNGYTF

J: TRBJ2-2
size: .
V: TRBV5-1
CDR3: CASSSQGVPGELFF

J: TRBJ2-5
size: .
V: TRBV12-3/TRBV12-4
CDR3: CASSQLAETQYF

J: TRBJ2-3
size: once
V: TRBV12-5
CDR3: CASVAVQSTDTQYF

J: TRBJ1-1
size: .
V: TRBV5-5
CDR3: CASSSGADTEAFF

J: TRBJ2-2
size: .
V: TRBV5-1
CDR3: CASSLEGRITGELFF

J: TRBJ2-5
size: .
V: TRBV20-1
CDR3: CSASFGGQGWETQYF

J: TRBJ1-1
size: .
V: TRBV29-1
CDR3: CSVEGRGGTEAFF

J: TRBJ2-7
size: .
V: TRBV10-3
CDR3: CAIGQGGPYEQYF

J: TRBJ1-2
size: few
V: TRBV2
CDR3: CASSVLRTEYLSYGYTF